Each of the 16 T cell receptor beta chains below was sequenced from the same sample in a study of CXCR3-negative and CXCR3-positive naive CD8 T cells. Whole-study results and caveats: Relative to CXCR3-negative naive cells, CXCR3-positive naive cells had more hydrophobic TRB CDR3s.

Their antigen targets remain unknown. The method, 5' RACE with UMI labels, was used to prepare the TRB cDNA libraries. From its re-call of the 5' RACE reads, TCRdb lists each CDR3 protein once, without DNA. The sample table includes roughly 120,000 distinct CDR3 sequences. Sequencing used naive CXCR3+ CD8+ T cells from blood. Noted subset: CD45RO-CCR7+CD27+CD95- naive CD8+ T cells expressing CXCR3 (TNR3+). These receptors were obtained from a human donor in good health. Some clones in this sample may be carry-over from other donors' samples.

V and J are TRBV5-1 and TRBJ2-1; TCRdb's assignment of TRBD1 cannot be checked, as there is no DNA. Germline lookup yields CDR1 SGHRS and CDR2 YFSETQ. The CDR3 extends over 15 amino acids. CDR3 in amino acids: CASSSAGTGGYEQFF.

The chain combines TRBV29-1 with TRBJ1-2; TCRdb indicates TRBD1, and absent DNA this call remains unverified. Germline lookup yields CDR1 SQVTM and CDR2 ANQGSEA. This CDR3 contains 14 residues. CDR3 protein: CSVENRDRHYGYTF.

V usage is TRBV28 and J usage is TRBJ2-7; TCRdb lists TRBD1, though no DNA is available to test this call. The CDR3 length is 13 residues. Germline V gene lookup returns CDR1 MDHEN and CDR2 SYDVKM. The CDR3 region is CASTWDRAYEQYF.

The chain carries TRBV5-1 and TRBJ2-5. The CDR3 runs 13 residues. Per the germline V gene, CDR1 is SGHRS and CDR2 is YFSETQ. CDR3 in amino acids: CASSLEGVETQYF.

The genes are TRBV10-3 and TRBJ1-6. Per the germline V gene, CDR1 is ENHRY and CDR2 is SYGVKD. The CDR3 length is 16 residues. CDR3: CAISETRQGQGSPLHF.

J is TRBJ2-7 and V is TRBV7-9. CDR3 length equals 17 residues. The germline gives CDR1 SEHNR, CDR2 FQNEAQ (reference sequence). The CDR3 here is CASSLGEAYESVYEQYF.

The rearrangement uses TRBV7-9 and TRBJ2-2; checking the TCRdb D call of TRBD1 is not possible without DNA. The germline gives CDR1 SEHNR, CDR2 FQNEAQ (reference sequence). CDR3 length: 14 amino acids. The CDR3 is CASRISDRAGELFF.

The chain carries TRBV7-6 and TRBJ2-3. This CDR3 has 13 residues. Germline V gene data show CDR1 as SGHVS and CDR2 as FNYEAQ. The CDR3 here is CASSSIVADTQYF.

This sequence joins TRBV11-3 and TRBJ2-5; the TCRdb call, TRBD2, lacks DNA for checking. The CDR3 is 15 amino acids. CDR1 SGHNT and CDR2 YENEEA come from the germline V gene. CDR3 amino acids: CASSPRDGPFETQYF. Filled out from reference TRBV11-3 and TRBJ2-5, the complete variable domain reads EAGVVQSPRYKIIEKKQPVAFWCNPISGHNTLYWYLQNLGQGPELLIRYENEEAVDDSQLPKDRFSAERLKGVDSTLKIQPAELGDSAVYLCASSPRDGPFETQYFGPGTRLLVL.

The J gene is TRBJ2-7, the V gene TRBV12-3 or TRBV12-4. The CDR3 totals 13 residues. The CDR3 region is CASSLHRSYEQYF.

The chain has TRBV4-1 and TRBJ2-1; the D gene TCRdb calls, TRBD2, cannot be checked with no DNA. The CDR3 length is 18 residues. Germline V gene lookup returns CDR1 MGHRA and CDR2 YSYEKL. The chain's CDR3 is CASSQDNSGVSSYNEQFF.

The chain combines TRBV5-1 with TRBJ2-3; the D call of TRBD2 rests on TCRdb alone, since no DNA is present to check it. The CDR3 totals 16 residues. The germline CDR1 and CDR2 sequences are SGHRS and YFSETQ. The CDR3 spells CASSRGLAGDADTQYF.

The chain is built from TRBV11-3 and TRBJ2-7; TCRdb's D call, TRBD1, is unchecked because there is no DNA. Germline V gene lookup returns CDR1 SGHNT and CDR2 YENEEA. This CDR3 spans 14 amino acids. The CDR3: CASSGQAPPYEQYF. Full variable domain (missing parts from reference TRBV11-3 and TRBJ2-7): EAGVVQSPRYKIIEKKQPVAFWCNPISGHNTLYWYLQNLGQGPELLIRYENEEAVDDSQLPKDRFSAERLKGVDSTLKIQPAELGDSAVYLCASSGQAPPYEQYFGPGTRLTVT.

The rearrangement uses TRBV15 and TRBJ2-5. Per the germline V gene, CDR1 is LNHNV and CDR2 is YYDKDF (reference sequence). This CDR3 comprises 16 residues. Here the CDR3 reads CATSRDTGYYGETQYF.

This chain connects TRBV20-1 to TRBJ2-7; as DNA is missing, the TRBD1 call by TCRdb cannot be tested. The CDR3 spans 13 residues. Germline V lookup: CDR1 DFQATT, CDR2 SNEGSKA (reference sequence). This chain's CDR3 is CSARAGLTYEQYF.

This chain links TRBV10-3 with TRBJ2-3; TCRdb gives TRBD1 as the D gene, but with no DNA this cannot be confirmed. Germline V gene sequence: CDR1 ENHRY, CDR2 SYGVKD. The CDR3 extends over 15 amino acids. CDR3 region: CAISEGSGGTDTQYF.